This passage covers 32 T cell receptor beta chains from one sample sequenced in a study of T cells expressing NK-cell markers. TCRdb re-called the 5' RACE reads; one entry per CDR3 protein, DNA not given. The table lists some 390,000 distinct CDR3 sequences. Specimen: blood T cells: a sorted CD56 or NKG2C T cell subset, CD4+ or CD8+ T cells, or bulk PBMC T cells (not recorded which). The receptors were gathered from a woman between 50 and 59 years old in good health.

The chain recombines TRBV27 with TRBJ2-3; as DNA is missing, the TRBD2 call by TCRdb cannot be tested. The CDR3 totals 17 residues. Per the germline V gene, CDR1 is MNHEY and CDR2 is SMNVEV (reference sequence). CDR3 loop: CASIGVGGLAETDTQYF.

The chain recombines TRBV11-1 with TRBJ2-5; TCRdb reports TRBD1, a call that lacks DNA to check it against. The CDR3 is 14 amino acids. CDR1 is SGHAT, CDR2 FQDESV, per germline (reference sequence). The CDR3 protein is CASSQTKGPGAQYF.

The chain uses TRBV3-1 and TRBJ2-1; TCRdb's assignment of TRBD2 cannot be checked, as there is no DNA. The CDR3 sequence is 14 residues long. Germline CDR1 LGHDT, CDR2 YNNKEL (reference sequence). The CDR3 sequence is CASSQELLVGEQFF.

J is TRBJ2-1 and V is TRBV5-1. This CDR3 spans 13 amino acids. Germline-derived CDR1 and CDR2 are SGHRS and YFSETQ. CDR3 amino acids: CASSLALVNEQFF.

The chain couples TRBV6-5 to TRBJ2-7. The V gene's germline CDR1 is MNHEY and CDR2 SVGAGI. The CDR3 covers 13 residues. CDR3 sequence reads: CASSYSGIYEQYF.

The genes are TRBV5-1 and TRBJ2-7. Germline CDR1 and CDR2: SGHRS and YFSETQ. The CDR3 contains 16 residues. CDR3 region: CASSLNRIRSPYEQYF.

The chain couples TRBV12-3 or TRBV12-4 to TRBJ1-2. The CDR3 has 14 residues. This CDR3 reads CASSSWSTNYGYTF.

The genes are TRBV29-1 and TRBJ1-1. Looked up from germline, CDR1 is SQVTM and CDR2 is ANQGSEA. This CDR3 spans 13 amino acids. Here the CDR3 reads CSVAAGPNTEAFF.

V gene TRBV27 combines with J gene TRBJ2-1; the D gene TCRdb calls, TRBD1, cannot be checked with no DNA. Germline V gene sequence: CDR1 MNHEY, CDR2 SMNVEV (reference sequence). The CDR3 length is 12 residues. The CDR3 sequence: CASSPRTGRSFF.

The V call is TRBV13, the J call TRBJ2-7; as DNA is missing, the TRBD1 call by TCRdb cannot be tested. The CDR3 loop spans 13 amino acids. From germline, CDR1 is PRHDT and CDR2 FYEKMQ (reference sequence). CDR3 in amino acids: CASSFTGYDEQYF.

The genes are TRBV28 and TRBJ1-5. The CDR3 is 16 residues long. Germline lookup yields CDR1 MDHEN and CDR2 SYDVKM. This CDR3 reads CASSRLHPRGNQPQHF.

The chain carries TRBV20-1 and TRBJ2-3; as DNA is missing, the TRBD1 call by TCRdb cannot be tested. The CDR3 spans 13 residues. From germline, CDR1 is DFQATT and CDR2 SNEGSKA (reference sequence). The CDR3 protein is CSARDPARDTQYF.

This chain links TRBV4-1 with TRBJ2-1; TCRdb proposes TRBD1, but this gene call is untestable without DNA. The CDR3 totals 17 residues. Per germline, CDR1 MGHRA and CDR2 YSYEKL. The CDR3 loop is CASSPLPGQGASGEQFF.

The V gene is TRBV14, the J gene TRBJ2-5; checking the TCRdb D call of TRBD2 is not possible without DNA. The germline V gene encodes CDR1 SGHDN and CDR2 FVKESK. CDR3 size: 17 residues. CDR3 loop: CASSPGTSGRVVETQYF.

V and J are TRBV10-3 and TRBJ2-2; TCRdb picks TRBD1, but there is no DNA to check that call. CDR3 length: 15 residues. CDR1 is ENHRY, CDR2 SYGVKD, per germline. The CDR3 loop is CAIKPTVFNTGELFF.

The chain combines TRBV5-4 with TRBJ2-5; no DNA is available, so the TRBD1 call from TCRdb remains unchecked. Germline-derived CDR1 and CDR2 are SGHNT and YYREEE (reference sequence). There are 12 residues in the CDR3. Here the CDR3 reads CASSLDRAGQYF. The full variable domain, in which reference TRBV5-4 and TRBJ2-5 provide the parts outside the CDR3, is ETGVTQSPTHLIKTRGQQVTLRCSSQSGHNTVSWYQQALGQGPQFIFQYYREEENGRGNFPPRFSGLQFPNYSSELNVNALELDDSALYLCASSLDRAGQYFGPGTRLLVL.

The V gene is TRBV5-1, the J gene TRBJ2-3. The CDR3 is 15 amino acids. From germline, CDR1 is SGHRS and CDR2 YFSETQ. The CDR3 loop reads CASRELGARTDTQYF.

V usage is TRBV20-1 and J usage is TRBJ2-5; TCRdb returns TRBD1, unconfirmable since there is no DNA. Germline CDR1 DFQATT, CDR2 SNEGSKA (reference sequence). The CDR3 is 14 amino acids. The CDR3 region is CSARGQTYQETQYF.

This chain uses TRBV27 with TRBJ2-1; TCRdb picks TRBD2, but there is no DNA to check that call. Germline assignment: CDR1 MNHEY and CDR2 SMNVEV (reference sequence). The CDR3 totals 20 residues. CDR3 loop: CASSPPRDRVSGRAGNEQFF.

This chain links TRBV20-1 with TRBJ2-1; with no DNA, the TCRdb D assignment of TRBD2 cannot be verified. The CDR3 spans 11 residues. The germline V gene has CDR1 DFQATT and CDR2 SNEGSKA (reference sequence). CDR3 sequence reads: CSAQGRFEQFF.

This sequence joins TRBV10-3 and TRBJ2-2; TCRdb selects TRBD2, and the lack of DNA leaves this call unchecked. Germline V gene data show CDR1 as ENHRY and CDR2 as SYGVKD. This CDR3 is 15 amino acids long. CDR3 residues: CATSDGGVDTGELFF.

The V and J genes are TRBV5-6 and TRBJ2-1; the TRBD1 assignment by TCRdb is unverifiable without DNA. The CDR3 runs to 15 residues. The germline CDR1 and CDR2 sequences are SGHDT and YYEEEE. The CDR3 is CASSSLRGQSNEQFF.

The chain carries TRBV7-3 and TRBJ2-3; TCRdb outputs TRBD1, but without DNA this stays unchecked. Germline values: CDR1 SGHTA, CDR2 FQGTGA. The CDR3 consists of 15 residues. The CDR3 sequence is CASSFMGGNTDTQYF.

The chain has TRBV7-6 and TRBJ2-3; the TCRdb call, TRBD1, lacks DNA for checking. CDR3 length: 15 amino acids. The germline V gene has CDR1 SGHVS and CDR2 FNYEAQ. The CDR3 reads CASSPQTGIGDTQYF.

V usage is TRBV12-3 or TRBV12-4 and J usage is TRBJ2-1; absent DNA, TCRdb's TRBD2 call cannot be checked. The CDR3 totals 17 residues. The CDR3 sequence: CASSLGGLAGGYNEQFF.

This rearrangement joins TRBV20-1 to TRBJ2-1; TCRdb calls TRBD2, which cannot be checked without DNA. The germline V gene has CDR1 DFQATT and CDR2 SNEGSKA (reference sequence). The CDR3 has 17 residues. CDR3 in amino acids: CSARDRWTGRANNEQFF.

The CDR3 spells CASSSKKLSEQFF. The J gene is TRBJ2-1, the V gene TRBV12-3 or TRBV12-4. This CDR3 spans 13 amino acids.

CDR3 region: CAPIYLTGENIQYF. The chain is built from TRBV5-1 and TRBJ2-4; TCRdb names TRBD1, which stays unverified in the absence of DNA. CDR1 is SGHRS and CDR2 is YFSETQ in the germline V gene. There are 14 residues in the CDR3.

The rearrangement joins TRBV29-1 to TRBJ1-1. The germline V gene encodes CDR1 SQVTM and CDR2 ANQGSEA. The CDR3 has 11 amino acids. The chain's CDR3 is CSVSRSMVAFF.

The V and J genes are TRBV7-9 and TRBJ2-4. The germline CDR1 and CDR2 sequences are SEHNR and FQNEAQ (reference sequence). This CDR3 comprises 15 residues. CDR3 amino acids: CASSLGLRAKNIQYF.

V is TRBV5-1 and J is TRBJ2-3; lacking DNA, the TRBD1 call made by TCRdb goes unchecked. Germline V gives CDR1 SGHRS, CDR2 YFSETQ. This CDR3 has 16 residues. CDR3 loop: CASSPYSGQNTDTQYF.

The V and J genes are TRBV20-1 and TRBJ2-3; TCRdb gives TRBD2 as the D gene, but with no DNA this cannot be confirmed. The CDR3 loop spans 18 amino acids. Looked up from germline, CDR1 is DFQATT and CDR2 is SNEGSKA (reference sequence). The CDR3 here is CSARDPSPTSGSPDTQYF.